This passage covers 9 T cell receptor beta chains from one sample sequenced in a study of blood T cell repertoires in COVID-19. Generated by immunoSEQ multiplex PCR, the TCRdb table keeps only in-frame clones and is missing some. The sample yields roughly 210,000 clones, about nine tenths seen once. Sequencing was performed on PBMCs or T cells enriched from blood (not recorded which). The receptors come from a young man in a cohort exposed to, infected with or recovered from COVID-19 (not recorded which).

This clone was seen more than once but under ten times. The chain is built from TRBV7-5 and TRBJ1-5; TRBD1, as called in the table, went unchecked against the DNA. TRBV7-5 is a pseudogene. The CDR3 extends over 18 amino acids. The chain's CDR3 is CARSSDRPLLFSNQPQHF. CDR3 coding DNA: TGTGCCAGAAGTTCGGACAGGCCCCTTTTATTTAGCAATCAGCCCCAGCATTTT.

This chain links TRBV9 with TRBJ1-5; D ambiguous. V was pared by 7 bases and J by 4 bases, with 9 bases between. The CDR3 spans 12 residues. Germline V gives CDR1 SGDLS, CDR2 YYNGEE. The DNA for the CDR3 is TGTGCCAGCGGAGAAGGTAATCAGCCCCAGCATTTT. Amino acid sequence: CASGEGNQPQHF.

V gene TRBV28 combines with J gene TRBJ2-7; 10 positions match TRBD2. CDR3 size: 17 residues. J lost 7 bases, V lost 8 bases, and 20 bases had no gene match. Looked up from germline, CDR1 is MDHEN and CDR2 is SYDVKM. This CDR3 reads CASEGSIAGGFIWEQYF. DNA of the CDR3: TGTGCCAGCGAAGGGTCAATAGCGGGAGGTTTTATTTGGGAGCAGTACTTC.

This clone was counted between two and nine times. This chain connects TRBV3-1 (or the pseudogene TRBV3-2) to TRBJ1-1; the match to TRBD1 covers 7 bases. From germline, CDR1 is LGHDT and CDR2 YNNKEL (reference sequence). The ends lost 3 bases at V and 5 bases at J; junction bases unmatched: 3. This CDR3 is 13 amino acids long. The CDR3 is CASSHRQGTEAFF. CDR3 coding DNA: TGTGCCAGCAGCCATAGACAGGGTACTGAAGCTTTCTTT.

CDR3 residues: CASSEGTGYEQYF. In DNA, the CDR3 is TGTGCCAGCAGTGAAGGGACTGGCTACGAGCAGTACTTC. V and J are TRBV25-1 and TRBJ2-7; TRBD2 is a possible D gene (6 bases). The CDR3 has 13 amino acids. V was shortened by 2 bases and J by 3 bases, with 8 bases between the two germline ends. CDR1 is MGHDK, CDR2 SYGVNS, per germline.

This clone was seen a handful of times. This chain connects TRBV7-3 to TRBJ1-2, with TRBD1 matching 9 bases. Germline trimming cut 7 bases from V and 8 bases from J; bases unmatched to any gene: 11. This CDR3 region has 14 residues. Germline lookup yields CDR1 SGHTA and CDR2 FQGTGA. The CDR3 DNA reads TGTGCCAGCACCTCAATTCCGGGACAGGGAGGCTACACCTTC. The encoded protein is CASTSIPGQGGYTF. The complete variable domain, with remaining parts taken from reference TRBV7-3 and TRBJ1-2, reads GAGVSQTPSNKVTEKGKYVELRCDPISGHTALYWYRQSLGQGPEFLIYFQGTGAADDSGLPNDRFFAVRPEGSVSTLKIQRTERGDSAVYLCASTSIPGQGGYTFGSGTRLTVV.

The V call is TRBV28, the J call TRBJ2-5; 8 positions agree with TRBD1. The CDR3 runs to 16 residues. With V trimmed by 5 bases and J by 2 bases, 10 bases remained unmatched. Looked up from germline, CDR1 is MDHEN and CDR2 is SYDVKM. The CDR3 sequence is CASSGGIGQGQETQYF. The CDR3 DNA reads as TGTGCCAGCAGTGGGGGGATTGGACAGGGACAAGAGACCCAGTACTTC.

CDR3 nucleotide sequence: TGTGCTAGTGGTTTGGCCCTAACTAGCGGACGCACAGATACGCAGTATTTT. This codes for CASGLALTSGRTDTQYF. V usage is TRBV12-5 and J usage is TRBJ2-3; 8 bases align to TRBD2. With 1 base clipped from V and 1 base from J, the junction kept 7 bases outside the gene matches. The CDR3 spans 17 residues. Germline V gene data show CDR1 as LGHNT and CDR2 as FRNRAP.

This sequence joins TRBV19 and TRBJ1-6; TRBD1 matches 8 bases. The CDR3 contains 15 residues. With 3 bases clipped from V and 7 bases from J, the junction kept 5 bases outside the gene matches. Germline values: CDR1 LNHDA, CDR2 SQIVND (reference sequence). This CDR3 is CASSIDRGSNSPLHF. Here the CDR3 DNA reads TGTGCCAGTAGTATTGACAGGGGAAGCAATTCACCCCTCCACTTT.